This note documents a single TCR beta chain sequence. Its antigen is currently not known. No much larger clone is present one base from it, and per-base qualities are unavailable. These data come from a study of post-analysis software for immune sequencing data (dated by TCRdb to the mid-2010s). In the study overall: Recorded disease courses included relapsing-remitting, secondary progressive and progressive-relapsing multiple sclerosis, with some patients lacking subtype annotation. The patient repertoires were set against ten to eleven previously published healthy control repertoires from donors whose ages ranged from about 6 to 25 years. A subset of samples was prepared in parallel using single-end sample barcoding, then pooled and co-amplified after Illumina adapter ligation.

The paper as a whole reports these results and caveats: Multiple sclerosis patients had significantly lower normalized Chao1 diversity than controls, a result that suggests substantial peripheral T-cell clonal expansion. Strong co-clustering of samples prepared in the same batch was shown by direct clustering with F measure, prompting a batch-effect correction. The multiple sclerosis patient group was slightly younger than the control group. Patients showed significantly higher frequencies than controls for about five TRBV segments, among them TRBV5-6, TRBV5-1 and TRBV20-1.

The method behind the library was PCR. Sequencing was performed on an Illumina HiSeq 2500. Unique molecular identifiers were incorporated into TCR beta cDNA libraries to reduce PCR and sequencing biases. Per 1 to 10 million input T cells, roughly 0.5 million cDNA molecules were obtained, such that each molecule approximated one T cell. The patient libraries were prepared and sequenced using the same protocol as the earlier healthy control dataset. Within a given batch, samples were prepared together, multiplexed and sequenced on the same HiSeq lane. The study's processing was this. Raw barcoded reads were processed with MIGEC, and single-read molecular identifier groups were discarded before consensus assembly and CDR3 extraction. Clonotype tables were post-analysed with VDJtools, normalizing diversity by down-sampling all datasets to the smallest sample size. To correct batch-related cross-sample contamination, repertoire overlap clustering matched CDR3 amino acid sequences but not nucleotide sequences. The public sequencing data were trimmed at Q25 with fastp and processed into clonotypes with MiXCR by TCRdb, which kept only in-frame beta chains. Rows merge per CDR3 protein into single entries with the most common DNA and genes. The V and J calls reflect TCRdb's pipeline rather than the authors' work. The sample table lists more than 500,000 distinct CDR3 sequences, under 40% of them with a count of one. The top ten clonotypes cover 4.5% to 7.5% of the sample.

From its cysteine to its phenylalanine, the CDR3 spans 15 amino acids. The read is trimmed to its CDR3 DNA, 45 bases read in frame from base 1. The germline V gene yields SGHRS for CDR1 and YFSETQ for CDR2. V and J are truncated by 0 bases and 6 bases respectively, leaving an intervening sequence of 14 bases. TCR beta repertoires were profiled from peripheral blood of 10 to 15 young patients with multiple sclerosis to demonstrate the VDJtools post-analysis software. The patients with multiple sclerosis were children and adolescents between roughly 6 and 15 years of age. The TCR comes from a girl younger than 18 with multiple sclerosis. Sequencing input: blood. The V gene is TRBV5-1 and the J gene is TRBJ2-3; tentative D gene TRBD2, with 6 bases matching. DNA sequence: TGCGCCAGCAGCTTGGGGCCGGAGGCGGGGGATACGCAGTATTTT. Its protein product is CASSLGPEAGDTQYF. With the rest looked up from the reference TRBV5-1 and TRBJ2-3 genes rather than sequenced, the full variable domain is KAGVTQTPRYLIKTRGQQVTLSCSPISGHRSVSWYQQTPGQGLQFLFEYFSETQRNKGNFPGRFSGRQFSNSRSEMNVSTLELGDSALYLCASSLGPEAGDTQYFGPGTRLTVL.